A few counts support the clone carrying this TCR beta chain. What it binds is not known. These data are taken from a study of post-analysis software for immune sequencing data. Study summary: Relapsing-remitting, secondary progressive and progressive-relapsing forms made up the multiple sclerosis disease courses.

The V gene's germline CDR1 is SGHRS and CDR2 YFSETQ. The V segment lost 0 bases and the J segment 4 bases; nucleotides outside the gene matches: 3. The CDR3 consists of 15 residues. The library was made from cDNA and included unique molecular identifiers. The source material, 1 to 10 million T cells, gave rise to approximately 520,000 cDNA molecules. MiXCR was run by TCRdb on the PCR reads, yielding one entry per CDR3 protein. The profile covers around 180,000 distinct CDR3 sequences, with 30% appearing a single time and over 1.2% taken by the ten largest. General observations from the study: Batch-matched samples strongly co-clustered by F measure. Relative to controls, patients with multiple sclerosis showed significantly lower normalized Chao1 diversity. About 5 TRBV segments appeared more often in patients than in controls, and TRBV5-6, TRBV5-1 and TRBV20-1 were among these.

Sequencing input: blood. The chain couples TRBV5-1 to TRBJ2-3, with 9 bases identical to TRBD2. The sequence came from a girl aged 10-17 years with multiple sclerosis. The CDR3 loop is CASSLEGLASDTQYF. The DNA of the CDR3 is TGCGCCAGCAGCTTGGAGGGACTAGCATCAGATACGCAGTATTTT.